This T cell receptor beta chain was sequenced for a study of response to subunit inactivated influenza vaccine. Study results and limitations: Few new T cells, the authors suggested, are recruited by each seasonal influenza vaccination.

From the RT-PCR reads, TCRdb called clonotypes with MiXCR, one entry per CDR3 protein. The data contain around 850,000 distinct CDR3 sequences, approximately 17% of them singletons. In the case of this clonotype: What it binds is unknown.

The CDR3 runs to 16 residues. V gave up 6 bases and J gave up 2 bases; unmatched junction bases: 10. The starting material was PBMCs from blood, obtained more than 4 days after vaccination. The sequence came from a man aged 50 or older who received an inactivated influenza vaccine. This rearrangement joins TRBV12-3 or TRBV12-4 to TRBJ2-5; 9 bases align to TRBD1. Here the CDR3 reads CASSPGQGITQETQYF. The CDR3 nucleotides read TGTGCCAGCAGCCCAGGACAGGGGATTACTCAAGAGACCCAGTACTTC.